This T cell receptor beta chain originates from a study of blood T cells in healthy people across ages. General observations from the study: Donors of long life had a larger count of naive CD4+ cells and greater diversity than aged donors.

Only a few counts were recorded for this clonotype. Antigen specificity is unknown. The CDR3 sequence is 13 residues long. The germline CDR1 and CDR2 sequences are SQVTM and ANQGSEA. Trimming shortened V by 4 bases and J by 0 bases, and 6 bases separated the two germline ends. Alongside a J-beta primer mix, a sample-barcoded 5' primer served in a second PCR lasting 7 to 11 cycles. TCRdb ran MiXCR on the 5' RACE reads and lists one entry per CDR3 protein. The data show 870,000 or so distinct CDR3 sequences, with under 30% seen just once and approximately 15% held by the top ten. V usage is TRBV29-1 and J usage is TRBJ1-4; no definite D call. The TCR was taken from a woman of 80 years or more in good health. The sequenced material came from blood. The CDR3 spells CSVGVPTNEKLFF. CDR3 bases: TGCAGCGTTGGGGTTCCAACTAATGAAAAACTGTTTTTT. Based on the CDR3 plus reference TRBV29-1 and TRBJ1-4, the full variable domain is SAVISQKPSRDICQRGTSLTIQCQVDSQVTMMFWYRQQPGQSLTLIATANQGSEATYESGFVIDKFPISRPNLTFSTLTVSNMSPEDSSIYLCSVGVPTNEKLFFGSGTQLSVL.